This note documents a single TCR beta chain sequence. Its antigen is not identified. The data belong to a study of STAT3 mutations in large granular lymphocyte leukemia. Study-level results: TCR clonotype switching after therapy occurred in about 35% of the 18 patients. Some patients had dominant TCR clones larger than their STAT3 mutant burden. Every T-cell large granular lymphocyte leukemia patient had at least one immunodominant TCR beta clonotype.

The repertoire was sequenced with immunoSEQ multiplex PCR; TCRdb's copy has only in-frame clones and lacks some. This sample carries tens of thousands of clones, approximately 83% of them seen once, and the ten largest clones take more than 9.5%. In germline, CDR1 is LNHDA, CDR2 SQIVND (reference sequence). This CDR3 region has 16 residues. J gave up 5 bases and V 5 bases, and 12 bases lay outside the gene matches. Input material: peripheral blood mononuclear cells. The TCR originated in a man aged 55 to 70 with T-cell large granular lymphocyte leukemia. Some clones in this sample may be carry-over from other donors' samples. This rearrangement joins TRBV19 to TRBJ2-1, with 7 bases lining up with TRBD2. The CDR3 DNA reads TGTGCCAGTAGTCCCCGCCGGCGGGAGCCCAACAATGAGCAGTTCTTC. Protein: CASSPRRREPNNEQFF.